What follows describes a single T cell receptor beta chain. The sample originates from a study of blood T cell repertoires in COVID-19. Study background: The United States, Italy and Spain were the sources of the acute and convalescent COVID-19 samples.

Looked up from germline, CDR1 is DFQATT and CDR2 is SNEGSKA (reference sequence). CDR3 length equals 11 residues. Trimming took off 5 bases at V and 5 bases at J, with 9 bases between the two ends. Only in-frame clones appear in the TCRdb table, and some are missing; sequencing was by immunoSEQ multiplex PCR. In the table there are about 180,000 clones, 84% of which are singletons. The chain links TRBV20-1 to TRBJ1-1; D uncertain. The sample taken for sequencing was peripheral blood. This sequence was found in a human donor in a cohort sampled during active COVID-19. The CDR3 DNA sequence: TGCAGTGCTCAGGATTGGACTGAAGCTTTCTTT. As protein: CSAQDWTEAFF.